The 27 T cell receptor beta chains in this list originate from one sample, sequenced in a study of T-cell reconstitution after alpha-beta-depleted transplantation in children (dated by TCRdb to between 2015 and 2016). The library was made by PCR. Reads for this sample came from an Illumina HiSeq 2500. To normalize quantification of the TCRbeta repertoire, the TCR libraries were built with molecular barcoding that relied on unique molecular identifiers. Using fastp trimming at Q25 and MiXCR clonotype assembly, TCRdb reanalyzed the public sequencing data and kept in-frame beta chains. Here each entry gathers all rows of one CDR3 protein and keeps the most common genes and DNA. The sample records about 350,000 distinct CDR3 sequences, roughly 16% of which are singletons. Of the sample, around two fifths falls within the top ten clones. The sample's treatment or condition, from its label and the paper: allogeneic hematopoietic cell transplantation with graft depleted of TCRalphabeta T cells and CD19 B cells.

Specimen: PBMCs, mostly from graft donor cells, collected 360 days after TCRalphabeta/CD19-depleted stem cell transplant. These receptors were obtained from a male patient under 10 years old who had a stem cell transplant for acute lymphoblastic leukemia, so the T cells may come from the graft donor.

This clonotype was recorded many times. Here the CDR3 reads CASSYSRGHGYNEQFF. The CDR3 DNA reads TGTGCCAGCAGTTACTCGAGGGGGCACGGCTACAATGAGCAGTTCTTC. The chain carries TRBV6-2 or TRBV6-3 and TRBJ2-1; 7 bases match TRBD1. With 0 bases clipped from V and 3 bases from J, the junction kept 5 bases outside the gene matches. Germline loops: CDR1 MNHEY, CDR2 SVGEGT. The CDR3 covers 16 residues.

The chain employs TRBV28 and TRBJ2-3, with D unclear. The CDR3 covers 14 residues. Trimming took off 0 bases at V and 2 bases at J, with 6 bases between the two ends. The germline V gene encodes CDR1 MDHEN and CDR2 SYDVKM. The CDR3 DNA is TGTGCCAGCAGTTTATGGCCTTACACAGATACGCAGTATTTT. Encoded protein: CASSLWPYTDTQYF.

The chain carries TRBV10-3 and TRBJ2-5; possibly TRBD1 for D (7 bases). Germline V lookup: CDR1 ENHRY, CDR2 SYGVKD. The CDR3 spans 13 residues. Trimming removed 6 bases from V and 4 bases from J, with 12 bases in between. DNA for the CDR3: TGTGCCATCAGGGACAGGCGGGGAGAGACCCAGTACTTC. Its translation is CAIRDRRGETQYF.

A few counts support this clonotype. The chain combines TRBV7-9 with TRBJ1-1; no reliable D call. This CDR3 is built from 13 residues. The V gene's germline CDR1 is SEHNR and CDR2 FQNEAQ (reference sequence). Trimming took 4 bases from V and 3 from J, leaving 9 bases between them. CDR3 region: CASSSAVYTEAFF. CDR3 DNA: TGTGCCAGCAGCTCTGCAGTATACACTGAAGCTTTCTTT.

In its sample, this clonotype was seen a few times. The chain combines TRBV7-8 with TRBJ1-2; the D is unclear. V was clipped by 3 bases and J by 0 bases, with 5 bases between them. The CDR3 runs to 13 residues. Germline CDR1 reads SGHVS; CDR2 reads FQNEAQ. This chain's CDR3 is CASSFPANYGYTF. The DNA for the CDR3 is TGTGCCAGCAGCTTCCCGGCTAACTATGGCTACACCTTC.

This clonotype was recorded many times. The chain uses TRBV7-9 and TRBJ1-1; the D is unclear. This CDR3 region has 10 residues. The germline V gene encodes CDR1 SEHNR and CDR2 FQNEAQ (reference sequence). V dropped 5 bases and J dropped 6 bases, with 4 bases sitting between them. The CDR3 here is CASSPPEAFF. CDR3 DNA: TGTGCCAGCAGCCCTCCTGAAGCTTTCTTT.

In this sample, this clonotype turned up many times. This chain connects TRBV20-1 to TRBJ2-3; 9 positions match TRBD1. The CDR3 covers 13 residues. The ends lost 6 bases at V and 4 bases at J; junction bases unmatched: 5. Germline CDR1 DFQATT, CDR2 SNEGSKA (reference sequence). The CDR3 DNA sequence: TGCAGTGCCTCCTACAGGGGGCCAGATACGCAGTATTTT. Translation: CSASYRGPDTQYF.

This sequence joins TRBV6-1 and TRBJ2-1; 7 nucleotides align to TRBD2. Germline trimming cut 8 bases from V and 9 bases from J; bases unmatched to any gene: 10. The CDR3 spans 13 residues. CDR1 MNHNS and CDR2 SASEGT come from the germline V gene. The CDR3 sequence is CASGIAGGGEQFF. Here the CDR3 DNA reads TGTGCCAGCGGAATAGCGGGTGGAGGTGAGCAGTTCTTC.

There are many counts of this clonotype. The chain couples TRBV20-1 to TRBJ2-3; the D gene is possibly TRBD2 (5 bases). Germline V gene data show CDR1 as DFQATT and CDR2 as SNEGSKA (reference sequence). The CDR3 consists of 13 residues. Trimming took 2 bases from V and 3 from J, leaving 9 bases between them. The DNA of the CDR3 is TGCAGTGCTAGACTCCTAGCTACAGATACGCAGTATTTT. Translated, it gives CSARLLATDTQYF.

V and J are TRBV7-9 and TRBJ2-5; TRBD2 matches 9 bases. The CDR3 covers 15 residues. In germline, CDR1 is SEHNR, CDR2 FQNEAQ (reference sequence). Losses at the gene ends were 1 base for V and 4 bases for J; bases not matched to a gene: 4. This CDR3 is CASSLGSLAGETQYF. In DNA form, the CDR3 reads TGTGCCAGCAGCTTAGGTTCACTAGCGGGAGAGACCCAGTACTTC.

In this sample, this clonotype turned up a few times. The V and J genes are TRBV5-1 and TRBJ2-7; D ambiguous. Germline V CDR1 and CDR2: SGHRS, YFSETQ. The CDR3 has 17 residues. Trimming took off 0 bases at V and 0 bases at J, with 16 bases between the two ends. The CDR3 is CASSLEYSLSLSYEQYF. The CDR3 DNA is TGCGCCAGCAGCTTGGAGTATTCACTCTCTCTCTCCTACGAGCAGTACTTC. Filled out from reference TRBV5-1 and TRBJ2-7, the complete variable domain reads KAGVTQTPRYLIKTRGQQVTLSCSPISGHRSVSWYQQTPGQGLQFLFEYFSETQRNKGNFPGRFSGRQFSNSRSEMNVSTLELGDSALYLCASSLEYSLSLSYEQYFGPGTRLTVT.

This clonotype was seen many times. The chain employs TRBV5-6 and TRBJ2-7, with 9 positions matching TRBD1. The CDR3 has 15 residues. CDR1 is SGHDT, CDR2 YYEEEE, per germline. J gave up 4 bases and V 4 bases, and 9 bases lay outside the gene matches. CDR3 residues: CASSRDRESPYEQYF. The CDR3 region has the DNA TGTGCCAGCAGCCGGGACAGGGAAAGTCCGTACGAGCAGTACTTC.

This clonotype was seen only a few times. The rearrangement uses TRBV20-1 and TRBJ2-5, with D unclear. The germline CDR1 and CDR2 sequences are DFQATT and SNEGSKA (reference sequence). Between the trimmed V and J ends, which lost 5 bases and 1 base, there was a span of 8 bases. The CDR3 sequence is 12 residues long. CDR3 protein: CSAPSGQETQYF. CDR3 DNA: TGCAGTGCTCCCTCGGGCCAAGAGACCCAGTACTTC.

This clonotype was counted many times. V and J are TRBV20-1 and TRBJ2-5; tentative D call: TRBD1 (5 bases). The V and J ends lost 1 base and 2 bases respectively, with 8 bases between them. The length of the CDR3 is 13 residues. Germline CDR1 and CDR2: DFQATT and SNEGSKA (reference sequence). Written as DNA, the CDR3 is TGCAGTGCTAGAGGGCAGGGACAAGAGACCCAGTACTTC. Translating gives CSARGQGQETQYF.

V usage is TRBV29-1 and J usage is TRBJ1-2; 7 nucleotides agree with TRBD1. Germline lookup yields CDR1 SQVTM and CDR2 ANQGSEA. V lost 1 base and J lost 7; bases outside the gene matches: 3. The CDR3 is made up of 12 amino acids. CDR3 coding DNA: TGCAGCGTTGAAGTGGCAGGGGGTGGCTACACCTTC. Protein product: CSVEVAGGGYTF.

V gene TRBV30 combines with J gene TRBJ2-4; D call uncertain. Germline-derived CDR1 and CDR2 are GTSNPN and SVGIG (reference sequence). The CDR3 runs 14 residues. Trimming cost V 5 bases and J 0 bases, with 11 bases left between them. In nucleotides, the CDR3 is TGTGCCTGGGCCAACGGAATAGCCAAAAACATTCAGTACTTC. Its protein product is CAWANGIAKNIQYF.

The V and J genes are TRBV7-9 and TRBJ1-1, with unresolved D. V was clipped by 5 bases and J by 1 base, with 17 bases between them. This CDR3 has 16 residues. CDR1 is SEHNR and CDR2 is FQNEAQ in the germline V gene (reference sequence). Here the CDR3 reads CASSPHGTTGNTEAFF. CDR3 bases: TGTGCCAGCAGCCCGCACGGCACTACTGGGAACACTGAAGCTTTCTTT.

J is TRBJ2-2 and V is TRBV20-1; the match to TRBD1 covers 8 bases. After removal of 3 bases from V and 1 base from J, the junction contained 4 bases not matched to a gene. Germline CDR1 reads DFQATT; CDR2 reads SNEGSKA (reference sequence). This CDR3 contains 15 residues. This CDR3 reads CSARAGTGNTGELFF. The DNA of the CDR3 is TGCAGTGCTAGGGCCGGGACAGGGAACACCGGGGAGCTGTTTTTT.

This clonotype was seen a handful of times. V is TRBV5-1 and J is TRBJ2-1, with TRBD2 identical over 8 bases. CDR3 size: 15 residues. The junction had 10 bases not matched to a gene; V was cut back by 4 bases and J by 7 bases. CDR1 SGHRS and CDR2 YFSETQ come from the germline V gene. The CDR3 region is CASSVPAGAGNEQFF. In DNA, the CDR3 is TGCGCCAGCAGCGTACCAGCGGGAGCGGGGAATGAGCAGTTCTTC.

The CDR3 loop is CASSRGGNRYGYTF. Written as DNA, the CDR3 is TGTGCCAGCAGTAGAGGGGGGAATCGGTATGGCTACACCTTC. The rearrangement uses TRBV28 and TRBJ1-2; TRBD1 is a possible D gene (6 bases). The germline V gene has CDR1 MDHEN and CDR2 SYDVKM. The CDR3 length is 14 residues. V was shortened by 5 bases and J by 5 bases, with 15 bases between the two germline ends.

The gene calls are TRBV4-2 and TRBJ2-1, with D possibly matching TRBD2 (6 bases). Trimming shortened V by 3 bases and J by 2 bases, and 8 bases separated the two germline ends. The CDR3 covers 14 residues. CDR1 and CDR2 (germline): LGHNA, YNFKEQ. The chain's CDR3 is CASSQRGTYNEQFF. CDR3 DNA: TGTGCCAGCAGCCAGCGGGGCACCTACAATGAGCAGTTCTTC.

The rearrangement links TRBV29-1 to TRBJ2-7; D assignment may be TRBD1 or TRBD2 (5 bases each). Germline lookup yields CDR1 SQVTM and CDR2 ANQGSEA. The CDR3 extends over 13 amino acids. The ends were cut back, 4 bases at V and 2 bases at J, with 12 bases in the middle. This CDR3 is CSVVSGTAYEQYF. The CDR3 nucleotides are TGCAGCGTTGTCTCAGGGACGGCCTACGAGCAGTACTTC.

In this sample, this clonotype turned up a few times. V is TRBV30 and J is TRBJ1-1; tentatively, D is TRBD1 (6 bases). The CDR3 is made up of 13 amino acids. V was pared by 8 bases and J by 1 base, with 14 bases between. Germline CDR1 and CDR2: GTSNPN and SVGIG (reference sequence). The DNA of the CDR3 is TGTGCCCGGACACAGGGAGGGAACACTGAAGCTTTCTTT. It encodes CARTQGGNTEAFF.

The CDR3 loop is CASSLVSPGDEQYF. CDR3 coding DNA: TGTGCCAGCAGCTTAGTTTCCCCGGGCGACGAGCAGTACTTC. The gene calls are TRBV7-2 and TRBJ2-7; D is ambiguous. V dropped 1 base and J dropped 5 bases, with 12 bases sitting between them. The CDR3 spans 14 residues. Germline CDR1 is SGHTA and CDR2 is FQGNSA.

The CDR3 here is CASSRQGSGELFF. The CDR3 DNA follows: TGCGCCAGCAGCCGGCAGGGGTCCGGGGAGCTGTTTTTT. This rearrangement joins TRBV5-1 to TRBJ2-2, with a possible D match to TRBD1 (6 bases). CDR3 size: 13 residues. Germline V lookup: CDR1 SGHRS, CDR2 YFSETQ. Trimming took off 4 bases at V and 6 bases at J, with 10 bases between the two ends.

The sample holds many counts of this clonotype. CDR3 sequence reads: CASSFPLAMGVRNEQFF. In DNA form, the CDR3 reads TGTGCCAGCAGTTTTCCACTAGCGATGGGGGTCAGGAATGAGCAGTTCTTC. The chain joins TRBV12-3 or TRBV12-4 to TRBJ2-1, with TRBD2 matching over 7 bases. The CDR3 has 17 residues. Losses at the gene ends were 3 bases for V and 7 bases for J; bases not matched to a gene: 15.

This clonotype turned up a few times. The chain is built from TRBV5-1 and TRBJ2-3, with 7 nucleotides matching TRBD1. This CDR3 comprises 17 residues. The J segment lost 2 bases and the V segment lost 2 bases, leaving 11 bases of the junction unmatched. Germline CDR1 reads SGHRS; CDR2 reads YFSETQ. In DNA, the CDR3 is TGCGCCAGCAGCTTTAGAGGGGGCCGGCTGTCCACAGATACGCAGTATTTT. Translation gives CASSFRGGRLSTDTQYF.